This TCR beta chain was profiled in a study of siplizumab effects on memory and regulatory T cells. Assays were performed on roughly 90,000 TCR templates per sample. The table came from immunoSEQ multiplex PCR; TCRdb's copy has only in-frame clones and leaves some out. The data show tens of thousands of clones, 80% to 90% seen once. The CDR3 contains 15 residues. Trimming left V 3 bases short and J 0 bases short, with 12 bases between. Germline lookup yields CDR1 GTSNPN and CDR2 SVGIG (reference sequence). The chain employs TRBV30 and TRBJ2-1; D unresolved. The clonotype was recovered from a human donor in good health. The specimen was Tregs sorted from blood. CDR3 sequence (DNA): TGTGCCTGGAGAACTGGGCGGTACTCCTACAATGAGCAGTTCTTC. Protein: CAWRTGRYSYNEQFF.